The TCR beta chain described here comes from a study of T cells in Graves' hyperthyroidism and ophthalmopathy. Note on this clonotype: Its antigen is undetermined.

This CDR3 is built from 12 residues. The ends lost 11 bases at V and 7 bases at J; junction bases unmatched: 9. Germline values: CDR1 ENHRY, CDR2 SYGVKD. RNA transcripts served as the template for amplifying TCR beta CDR3 regions. HTBI primers were employed in a first-round RT-PCR of the TCR CDR3. Each CDR3 protein gets one entry after TCRdb re-called the multiplex PCR reads with MiXCR. The sample has approximately 320,000 distinct CDR3 sequences, 15% to 20% seen once. Calling Graves' hyperthyroidism stable meant ophthalmopathy did not progress within 18 months. Findings and limits, study-wide: Ophthalmopathy was told apart from stable hyperthyroidism by a 13 V-J model.

This clonotype was obtained from a man aged 25 to 40 with Graves' hyperthyroidism. The specimen sequenced was blood. The chain joins TRBV10-3 to TRBJ1-1, with 8 bases aligning to TRBD1. The CDR3 DNA reads as TGTGCCCACGGTCAGGGGGCGGGTGAAGCTTTCTTT. Encoded protein: CAHGQGAGEAFF.